This entry features one T cell receptor beta chain sequence. The sample originates from a study of blood T cell repertoires in COVID-19. V was clipped by 8 bases and J by 2 bases, with 16 bases between them. Germline CDR1 SNHLY, CDR2 FYNNEI. The CDR3 length is 14 residues. Repertoires were generated with immunoSEQ multiplex PCR, while TCRdb's copy carries only in-frame clones and drops some. Here the sample spans about 110,000 clones, roughly 83% being singletons. The clonotype originates from a woman aged 60-75 years with acute or convalescent COVID-19. The V call is TRBV2, the J call TRBJ2-7, with a possible D match to TRBD2 (6 bases). The sequencing sample was made of peripheral blood. CDR3 protein: CASSASGLAYEQYF. In DNA form, the CDR3 reads TGTGCCAGCTCAGCCAGCGGGTTAGCCTACGAGCAGTACTTC.